This T cell receptor beta chain was profiled in a study of response to subunit inactivated influenza vaccine. This clonotype was seen at least ten times. Its antigen is as yet unknown. The germline V gene has CDR1 SGHTA and CDR2 FQGNSA. Trimming stripped 5 bases from V and 7 bases from J, with 11 bases between. This CDR3 has 13 amino acids. TCRdb analysed the RT-PCR reads with MiXCR anew, one entry per CDR3 protein. The repertoire holds 650,000 to 850,000 distinct CDR3 sequences, with approximately 15% as singletons. Study outcomes and limitations: There was a suggestion from the authors that each seasonal influenza vaccination recruits few new T cells.

The TCR was taken from a man aged 45-65 years who received an inactivated influenza vaccine. Specimen: PBMCs from blood, collected approximately 15 days before vaccination. The chain joins TRBV7-2 to TRBJ2-2, with D maybe TRBD2 (5 bases). The DNA for the CDR3 is TGTGCCAGCAGCCCTGAGAGGGACGGGGAGCTGTTTTTT. This gives the protein CASSPERDGELFF. The full variable domain, completed using reference TRBV7-2 and TRBJ2-2, is GAGVSQSPSNKVTEKGKDVELRCDPISGHTALYWYRQSLGQGLEFLIYFQGNSAPDKSGLPSDRFSAERTGGSVSTLTIQRTQQEDSAVYLCASSPERDGELFFGEGSRLTVL.